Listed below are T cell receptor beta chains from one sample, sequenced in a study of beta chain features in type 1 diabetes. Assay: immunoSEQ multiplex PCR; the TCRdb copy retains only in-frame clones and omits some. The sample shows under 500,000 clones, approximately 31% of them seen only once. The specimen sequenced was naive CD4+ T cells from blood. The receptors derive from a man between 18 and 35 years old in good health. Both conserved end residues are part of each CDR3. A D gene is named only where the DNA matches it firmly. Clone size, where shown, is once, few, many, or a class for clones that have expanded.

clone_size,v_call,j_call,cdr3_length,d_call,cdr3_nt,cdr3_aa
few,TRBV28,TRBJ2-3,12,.,TGTGCCAGCAGTTTATTAACAGATACGCAGTATTTT,CASSLLTDTQYF
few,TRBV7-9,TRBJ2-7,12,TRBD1,TGTGCCAGCAGCTTTGCAGGGGGCGAGCAGTACTTC,CASSFAGGEQYF
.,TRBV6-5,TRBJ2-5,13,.,TGTGCCAGCAGTTACACCCGTCTGGGGACCCAGTACTTC,CASSYTRLGTQYF
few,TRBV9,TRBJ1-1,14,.,TGTGCCAGCAGCCTAACTCCAGGGGAGACTGAAGCTTTCTTT,CASSLTPGETEAFF
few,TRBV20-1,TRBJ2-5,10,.,TGCAGTGCTAGTCCAGAGACCCAGTACTTC,CSASPETQYF
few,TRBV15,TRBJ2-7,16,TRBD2,TGTGCCACCAGCATAAAAAGGACTAGCGCCAGATACGAGCAGTACTTC,CATSIKRTSARYEQYF
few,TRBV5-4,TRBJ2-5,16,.,TGTGCCAGCAGCTTGGACGCAGGGTCTTCAGGAGAGACCCAGTACTTC,CASSLDAGSSGETQYF
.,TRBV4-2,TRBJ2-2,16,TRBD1,TGTGCCAGCAGCCAAGTTTGGGACAGATACACCGGGGAGCTGTTTTTT,CASSQVWDRYTGELFF
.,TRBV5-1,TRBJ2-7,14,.,TGCGCCAGCAGCCCCGATTCCAAACCCTACGAGCAGTACTTC,CASSPDSKPYEQYF
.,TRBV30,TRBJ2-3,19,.,TGTGCCTGGGGAAAGTGGGGACCGAGTGGACAGGACTACACAGATACGCAGTATTTT,CAWGKWGPSGQDYTDTQYF
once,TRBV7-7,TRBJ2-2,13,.,TGTGCCAGCAGCTTAATATCAACCGGGGAGCTGTTTTTT,CASSLISTGELFF
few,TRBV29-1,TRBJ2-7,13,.,TGCAGCGTTGTGGAGCGGTTATCCTACGAGCAGTACTTC,CSVVERLSYEQYF
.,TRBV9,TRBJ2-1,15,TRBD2,TGTGCCAGCAGCAAAGGGGCGGGAGATGGTAATGAGCAGTTCTTC,CASSKGAGDGNEQFF
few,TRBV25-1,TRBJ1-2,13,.,TGTGCCAGCAGTGTACAGGTTAACTATGGCTACACCTTC,CASSVQVNYGYTF
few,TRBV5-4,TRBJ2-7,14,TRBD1,TGTGCCAGCAGCTCGACAGGGGTAGAGTACGAGCAGTACTTC,CASSSTGVEYEQYF
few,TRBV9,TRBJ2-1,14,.,TGTGCCAGCAGCCCCTGGACCAGGGGGGATGAGCAGTTCTTC,CASSPWTRGDEQFF
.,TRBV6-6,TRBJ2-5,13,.,TGTGCCAGCAGTGTACAGGGTCTGAAGACCCAGTACTTC,CASSVQGLKTQYF
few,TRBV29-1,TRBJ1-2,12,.,TGCAGCACGACGACGGACCTTAATGGCTACACCTTC,CSTTTDLNGYTF
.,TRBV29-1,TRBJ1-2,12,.,TGCAGCGTTTCAAGGCAAGGGGAGGGCTACACCTTC,CSVSRQGEGYTF
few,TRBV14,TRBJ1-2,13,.,TGTGCCAGCAGCCCGTCACAGAACTATGGCTACACCTTC,CASSPSQNYGYTF
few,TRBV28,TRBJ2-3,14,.,TGTGCCAGCAGTTTGTACGGGACCACAGATACGCAGTATTTT,CASSLYGTTDTQYF
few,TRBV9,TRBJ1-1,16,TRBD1,TGTGCCAGCAGCGTGTGGACAGGGAAAGGCGGAAAGGAAGCTTTCTTT,CASSVWTGKGGKEAFF
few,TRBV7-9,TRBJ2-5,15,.,TGTGCCAGCAGTCCAGGCACTTTCGTCGGGGAGACCCAGTACTTC,CASSPGTFVGETQYF
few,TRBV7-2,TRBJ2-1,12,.,TGTGCCAGCACCGCGGACTTGAATGAGCAGTTCTTC,CASTADLNEQFF
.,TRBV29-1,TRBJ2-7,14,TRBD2,TGCAGCGTTGGCGCACTAGCGGCGGACTACGAGCAGTACTTC,CSVGALAADYEQYF
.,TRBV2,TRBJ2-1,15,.,TGTGCCGGAAGGAGGGGCGGGACCCCCTACAATGAGCAGTTCTTC,CAGRRGGTPYNEQFF
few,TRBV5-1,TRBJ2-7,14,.,TGCGCCAGCAGCCCCGACGGGAGCACCTACGAGCAGTACTTC,CASSPDGSTYEQYF
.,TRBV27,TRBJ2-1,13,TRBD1,TGTGCCAGCAGACGGACAGGAGGCAATGAGCAGTTCTTC,CASRRTGGNEQFF